Sequencing of this T cell receptor (beta chain) was carried out in a study of T cells in Graves' hyperthyroidism and ophthalmopathy. Study findings and constraints: The majority of expanded thyroid clonotypes above 0.001 also appeared in blood. A model of 13 V-J pairs discriminated ophthalmopathy from stable hyperthyroidism.

Per germline, CDR1 SNHLY and CDR2 FYNNEI. The CDR3 is 15 residues long. Trimming stripped 0 bases from V and 3 bases from J, with 9 bases between. Remarks on this clonotype: What it recognizes is unknown.

Researchers amplified the TCR beta CDR3 regions from RNA transcripts. Primed by the HTBI set, a first-round RT-PCR was run on the TCR CDR3. TCRdb re-called the multiplex PCR reads with MiXCR, one entry per CDR3 protein. This sample yields about 340,000 distinct CDR3 sequences, of which approximately 22% are seen a single time; 50% to 65% belongs to the top ten. Sequencing input: blood. The clonotype comes from a woman aged 45-60 years with Graves' hyperthyroidism. The chain couples TRBV2 to TRBJ1-5; no reliable D call. The CDR3 loop is CASSEAQPHNQPQHF. The CDR3, as DNA: TGTGCCAGCAGTGAAGCGCAGCCTCACAATCAGCCCCAGCATTTT. Full variable domain (rest looked up from reference TRBV2 and TRBJ1-5): EPEVTQTPSHQVTQMGQEVILRCVPISNHLYFYWYRQILGQKVEFLVSFYNNEISEKSEIFDDQFSVERPDGSNFTLKIRSTKLEDSAMYFCASSEAQPHNQPQHFGDGTRLSIL.